These 4 T cell receptor beta chains were all obtained from the same sample, sequenced in a study of blood T cell repertoires in COVID-19. Libraries were prepared by immunoSEQ multiplex PCR; TCRdb keeps only in-frame clonotypes and omits some of them. The sample shows 310,000 or so clones, roughly 90% of them seen only once. The sample comprised PBMCs or T cells enriched from blood (not recorded which). These receptors originate from a woman in her thirties or forties who had recovered from COVID-19.

This chain links TRBV13 with TRBJ2-7; perhaps TRBD2 as D (6 bases). Germline CDR1 PRHDT, CDR2 FYEKMQ (reference sequence). V was clipped by 3 bases and J by 2 bases, with 8 bases between them. The CDR3 sequence is 13 residues long. For the CDR3, the DNA is TGTGCCAGCAGCTTCGGGGGAACCTACGAGCAGTACTTC. The encoded protein is CASSFGGTYEQYF.

This sequence joins TRBV27 and TRBJ2-7, with TRBD1 matching 9 bases. Trimming at V came to 7 bases and at J to 3 bases, leaving 4 bases not matched to a gene. The length of the CDR3 is 13 residues. Germline loops: CDR1 MNHEY, CDR2 SMNVEV (reference sequence). The CDR3 DNA follows: TGTGCCAGCACGGGACAGGGTAACTACGAGCAGTACTTC. Its translation: CASTGQGNYEQYF.

The chain has TRBV25-1 and TRBJ1-2; TRBD1 aligns across 7 bases. Unmatched junction bases numbered 13, after V lost 6 bases and J lost 6 bases. Germline CDR1 and CDR2: MGHDK and SYGVNS. There are 15 residues in the CDR3. The CDR3 nucleotides are TGTGCCAGCAGCCGCCAGTTAGGGGGGACAGATGGCTACACCTTC. Encoded protein: CASSRQLGGTDGYTF.

The chain recombines TRBV27 with TRBJ1-3; D perhaps matches TRBD1 (5 bases). The germline V gene has CDR1 MNHEY and CDR2 SMNVEV (reference sequence). There are 16 residues in the CDR3. V was trimmed by 7 bases and J by 2 bases, leaving 18 bases between them. CDR3 residues: CASTKGHPSAGNTIYF. CDR3 DNA sequence: TGTGCCAGCACTAAAGGACACCCGAGCGCTGGAAACACCATATATTTT.